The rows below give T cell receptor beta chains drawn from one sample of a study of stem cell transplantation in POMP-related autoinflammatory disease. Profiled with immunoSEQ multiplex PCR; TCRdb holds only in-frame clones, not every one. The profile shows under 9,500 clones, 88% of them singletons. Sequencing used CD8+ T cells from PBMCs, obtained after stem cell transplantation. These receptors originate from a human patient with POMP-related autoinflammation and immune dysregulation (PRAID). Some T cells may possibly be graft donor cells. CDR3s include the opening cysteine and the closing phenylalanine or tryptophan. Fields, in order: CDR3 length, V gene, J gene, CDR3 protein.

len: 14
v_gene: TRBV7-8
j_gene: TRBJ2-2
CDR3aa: CASGQGANTGELFF

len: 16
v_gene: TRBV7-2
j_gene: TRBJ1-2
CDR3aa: CASSWGDSVYLYGYTF

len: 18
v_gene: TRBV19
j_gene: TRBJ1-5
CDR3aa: CASSIGGPGTVSNQPQHF

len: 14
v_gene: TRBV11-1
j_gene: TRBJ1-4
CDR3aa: CASSFGRSNEKLFF

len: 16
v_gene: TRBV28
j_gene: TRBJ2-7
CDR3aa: CASSDLLDTSSYEQYF

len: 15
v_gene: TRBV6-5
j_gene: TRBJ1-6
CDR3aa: CASSYAGHRGSPLHF

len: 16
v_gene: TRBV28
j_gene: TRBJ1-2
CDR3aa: CASRSPRQLANYGYTF

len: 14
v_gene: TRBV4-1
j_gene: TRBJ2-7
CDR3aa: CASSQNRGPYEQYF

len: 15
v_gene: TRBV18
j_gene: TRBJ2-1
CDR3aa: CASSDGRGPYNEQFF

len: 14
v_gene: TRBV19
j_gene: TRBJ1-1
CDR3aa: CASSIEFSNTEAFF

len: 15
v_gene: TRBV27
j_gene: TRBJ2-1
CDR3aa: CASRTGTGPYNEQFF

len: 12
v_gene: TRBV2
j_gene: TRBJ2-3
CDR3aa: CASSEVQHGQYF

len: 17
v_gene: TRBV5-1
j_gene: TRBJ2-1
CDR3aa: CASSSLGDTRAYNEQFF

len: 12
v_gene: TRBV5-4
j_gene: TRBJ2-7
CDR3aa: CASSLVGDEQYF

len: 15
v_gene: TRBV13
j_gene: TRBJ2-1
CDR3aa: CASSKSGLAPNEQFF

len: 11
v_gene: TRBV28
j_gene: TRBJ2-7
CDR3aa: CASSYVNEQYF

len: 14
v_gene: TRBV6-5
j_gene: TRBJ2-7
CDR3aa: CASSYEGSSYEQYF

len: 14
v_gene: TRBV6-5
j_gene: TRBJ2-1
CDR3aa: CASRDGTSGRARFF

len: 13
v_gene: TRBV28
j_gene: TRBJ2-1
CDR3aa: CASSGGLFNEQFF

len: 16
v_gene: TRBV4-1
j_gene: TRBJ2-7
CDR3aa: CASSRSPGGGPYEQYF

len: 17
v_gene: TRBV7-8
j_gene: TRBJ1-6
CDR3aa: CASSLEGGGQAHTPLHF

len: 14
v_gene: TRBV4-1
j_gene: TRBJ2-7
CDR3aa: CASRRREGNHEQYF

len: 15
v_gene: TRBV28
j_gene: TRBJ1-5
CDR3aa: CASSVAGLVDQPQHF

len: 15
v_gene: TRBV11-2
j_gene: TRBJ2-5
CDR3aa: CASSLFPGQVETQYF

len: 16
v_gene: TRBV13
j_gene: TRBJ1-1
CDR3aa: CASSLGLGAQATEAFF

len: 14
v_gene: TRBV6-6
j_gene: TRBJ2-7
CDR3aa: CASNPGTGSNEQYF

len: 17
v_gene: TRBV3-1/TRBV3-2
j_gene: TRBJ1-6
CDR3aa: CASSQDARGLYNSPLHF

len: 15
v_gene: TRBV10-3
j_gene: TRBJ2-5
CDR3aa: CAISEVGLPEETQYF

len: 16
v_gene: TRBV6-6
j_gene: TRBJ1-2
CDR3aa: CASSYYGDLDNYGYTF

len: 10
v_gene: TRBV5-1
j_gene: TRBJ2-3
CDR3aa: CASEEDTQYF

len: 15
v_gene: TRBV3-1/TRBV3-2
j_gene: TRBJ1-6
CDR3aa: CASSQQGLYNSPLHF

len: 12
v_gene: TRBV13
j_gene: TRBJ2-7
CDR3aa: CASSFASYEQYF

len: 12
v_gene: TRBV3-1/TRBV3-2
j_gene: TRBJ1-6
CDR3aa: CASSQDGSPLHF

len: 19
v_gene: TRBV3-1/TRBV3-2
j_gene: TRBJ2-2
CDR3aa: CASSQAALAGAWDTGELFF

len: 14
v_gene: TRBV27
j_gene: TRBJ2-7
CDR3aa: CASSLPGPSYEQYF

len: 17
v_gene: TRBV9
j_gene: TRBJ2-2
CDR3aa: CASSPTSGGHNTGELFF

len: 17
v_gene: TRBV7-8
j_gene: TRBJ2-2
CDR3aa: CASSLGSGRTNTGELFF

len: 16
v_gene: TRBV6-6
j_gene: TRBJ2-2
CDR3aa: CASTPRGGRGTGELFF

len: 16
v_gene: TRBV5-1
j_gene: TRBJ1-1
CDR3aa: CASSLGGTGVNTEAFF

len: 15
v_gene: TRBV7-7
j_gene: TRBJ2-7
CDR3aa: CASSLNVGPGYEQYF

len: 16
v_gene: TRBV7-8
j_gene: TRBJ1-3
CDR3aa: CASSLKGVDPGNTIYF

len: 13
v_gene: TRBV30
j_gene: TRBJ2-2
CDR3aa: CAWSSLNTGELFF

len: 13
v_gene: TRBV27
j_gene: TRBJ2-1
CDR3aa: CASSLLVTSEQFF

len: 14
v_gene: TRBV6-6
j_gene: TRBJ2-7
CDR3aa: CASSSEGSGGEQYF

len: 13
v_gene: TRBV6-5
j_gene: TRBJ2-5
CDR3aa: CASTRGDQETQYF

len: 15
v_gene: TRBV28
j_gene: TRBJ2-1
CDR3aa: CASIPTLGLGNEQFF

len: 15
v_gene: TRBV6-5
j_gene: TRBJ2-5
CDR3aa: CASSYYRGTKETQYF

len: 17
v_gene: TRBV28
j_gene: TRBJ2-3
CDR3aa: CASSSRGGALSTDTQYF

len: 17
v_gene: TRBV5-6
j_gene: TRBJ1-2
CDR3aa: CASSLTPGQGLSYGYTF

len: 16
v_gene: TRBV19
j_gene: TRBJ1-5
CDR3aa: CASSAGTRGSNQPQHF

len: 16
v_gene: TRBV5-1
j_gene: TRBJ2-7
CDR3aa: CASSLIGRASSYEQYF

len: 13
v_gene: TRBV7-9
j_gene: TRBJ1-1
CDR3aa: CASSLDSWLGAFF

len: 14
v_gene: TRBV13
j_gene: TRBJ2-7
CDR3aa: CASSPRQTTYEQYF

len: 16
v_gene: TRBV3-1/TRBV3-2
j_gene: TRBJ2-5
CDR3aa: CASSPPVGGSRETQYF

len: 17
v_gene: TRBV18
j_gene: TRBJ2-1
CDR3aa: CASSPRTPETGDNEQFF

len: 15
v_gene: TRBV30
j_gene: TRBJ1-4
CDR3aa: CAWSHLPGTNEKLFF

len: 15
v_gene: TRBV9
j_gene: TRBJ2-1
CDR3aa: CASSVVGGLGNEQFF

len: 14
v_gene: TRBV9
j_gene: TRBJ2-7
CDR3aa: CASSVGGGTHEQYF

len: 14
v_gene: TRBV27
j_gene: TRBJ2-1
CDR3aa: CASSLSMRGNEQFF

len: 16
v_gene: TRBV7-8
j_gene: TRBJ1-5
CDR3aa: CASSLGGQFSNQPQHF